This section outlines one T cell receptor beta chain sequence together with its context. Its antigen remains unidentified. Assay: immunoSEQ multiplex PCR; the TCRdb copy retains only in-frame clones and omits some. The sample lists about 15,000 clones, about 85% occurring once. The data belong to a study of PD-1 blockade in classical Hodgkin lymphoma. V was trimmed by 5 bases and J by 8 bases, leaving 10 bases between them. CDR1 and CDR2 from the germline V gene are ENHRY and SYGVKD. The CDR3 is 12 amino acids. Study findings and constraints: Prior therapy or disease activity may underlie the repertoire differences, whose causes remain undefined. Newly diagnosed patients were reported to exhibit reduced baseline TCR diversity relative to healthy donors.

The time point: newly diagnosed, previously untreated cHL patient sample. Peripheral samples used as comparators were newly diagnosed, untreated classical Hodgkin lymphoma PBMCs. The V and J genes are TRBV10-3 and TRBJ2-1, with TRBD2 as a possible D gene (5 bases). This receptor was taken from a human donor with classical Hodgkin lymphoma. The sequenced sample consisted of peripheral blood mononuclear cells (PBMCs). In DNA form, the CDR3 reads TGTGCCATCAGTCCTAGCCTGGATGAGCAGTTCTTC. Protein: CAISPSLDEQFF.